This T cell receptor (beta chain) appears in the sequencing data of a study of T-cell memory formation after mild COVID-19. General study findings and limits: Pre-infection memory held some responding clones, suggesting pre-existing cross-reactive T cells responded. Balance between CD4 and CD8 was seen in clones contracting day 15 to 85, and a CD4+ lean was seen in later expanders.

TCRdb ran MiXCR on the 5' RACE reads and lists one entry per CDR3 protein. The data show roughly 300,000 distinct CDR3 sequences, approximately 15% seen once. This clonotype was found a few times. Its antigen is still unknown. The CDR3 consists of 12 residues. CDR1 DFQATT and CDR2 SNEGSKA come from the germline V gene (reference sequence). Trimming left V 4 bases short and J 6 bases short, with 11 bases between. This TCR was sampled from a man in his late teens or twenties who had mild COVID-19 (a few samples of this study predate the infection). Cell type and time point are not known. The chain links TRBV20-1 to TRBJ2-3; D not certain. The sequenced sample was PBMCs or a T cell subset sorted from them (not recorded which). The DNA for the CDR3 is TGCAGTGCTAAAGACGTCGTGGATACGCAGTATTTT. Amino acid sequence: CSAKDVVDTQYF.